This T cell receptor beta chain was found in a study of cytomegalovirus exposure and HLA in healthy donors. General study points: Productive status was seen about 90% or about 30% of the time for most TCR beta V segments in an earlier analysis. The study labeled about 160 TCR beta chains cytomegalovirus-associated.

The CDR3 has 18 residues. The PCR contained 60 Vbeta and 13 Jbeta primers. Profiling relied on immunoSEQ multiplex PCR, and the TCRdb table lists in-frame clones only, not all of them. Of under 150,000 clones in the sample, around 78% were seen once. In this sample, this clone turned up a few times. Its antigen is undetermined. The chain couples TRBV21-1 to TRBJ1-2; the listed D gene, TRBD1, was not tested against the DNA. TRBV21-1 has pseudogene status. The source material was PBMCs. The receptor comes from a woman aged 50 to 60 in good health and CMV-seronegative. CDR3 amino acids: CASSKAVWGRKGDYGYTF. The CDR3 DNA sequence: TGTGCCAGCAGCAAAGCGGTATGGGGGCGTAAGGGCGACTATGGCTACACCTTC.